One and the same sample provided the 6 T cell receptor beta chains below, sequenced in a study of blood T cell repertoires in COVID-19 (dated by TCRdb to the early 2020s). Library generation was performed with the immunoSEQ multiplex PCR assay. Not all clones reach the TCRdb copy of this immuneACCESS table, which keeps in-frame sequences only. Checked studies attribute under half of the gap to unresolved V genes and leave the rest unexplained. Recorded for this sample are approximately 120,000 clones; around three quarters of them occurred a single time. The top ten hold less than 5% of the sample. Material for sequencing was peripheral blood. The receptors derive from a human donor in a cohort sampled during active or convalescent COVID-19.

The CDR3 here is CASSLPGVDLGNEKLFF. CDR3 nucleotide sequence: TGTGCCAGCAGTTTGCCAGGGGTTGATCTGGGTAATGAAAAACTGTTTTTT. The chain links TRBV28 to TRBJ1-4; tentatively, D is TRBD1 (6 bases). CDR3 length: 17 amino acids. Between the trimmed V and J ends, which lost 3 bases and 4 bases, there was a span of 18 bases. Germline CDR1 reads MDHEN; CDR2 reads SYDVKM. The variable domain in full, with the rest retrieved from reference TRBV28 and TRBJ1-4, is DVKVTQSSRYLVKRTGEKVFLECVQDMDHENMFWYRQDPGLGLRLIYFSYDVKMKEKGDIPEGYSVSREKKERFSLILESASTNQTSMYLCASSLPGVDLGNEKLFFGSGTQLSVL.

V and J are TRBV28 and TRBJ2-7; D might be TRBD2 (5 bases). The ends were cut back, 5 bases at V and 5 bases at J, with 19 bases in the middle. The CDR3 sequence is 15 residues long. CDR1 MDHEN and CDR2 SYDVKM come from the germline V gene. CDR3 amino acids: CASSLYGIPKNEQYF. The CDR3 DNA sequence: TGTGCCAGCAGTCTATACGGGATCCCAAAGAACGAGCAGTACTTC. Full variable domain (missing parts from reference TRBV28 and TRBJ2-7): DVKVTQSSRYLVKRTGEKVFLECVQDMDHENMFWYRQDPGLGLRLIYFSYDVKMKEKGDIPEGYSVSREKKERFSLILESASTNQTSMYLCASSLYGIPKNEQYFGPGTRLTVT.

The genes are TRBV19 and TRBJ1-4, with D unresolved. This CDR3 has 15 residues. Trimming cost V 6 bases and J 6 bases, with 17 bases left between them. Looked up from germline, CDR1 is LNHDA and CDR2 is SQIVND (reference sequence). The CDR3 coding sequence is TGTGCCAGTAGAACTTCGGGAAAGCTTTATGAAAAACTGTTTTTT. As protein: CASRTSGKLYEKLFF.

This chain links TRBV19 with TRBJ1-1; tentative D call: TRBD1 (5 bases). Looked up from germline, CDR1 is LNHDA and CDR2 is SQIVND (reference sequence). V was pared by 3 bases and J by 3 bases, with 14 bases between. The CDR3 is 15 amino acids. CDR3 amino acids: CASSIFGTGDTEAFF. As DNA, the CDR3 is TGTGCCAGTAGTATTTTCGGGACGGGGGACACTGAAGCTTTCTTT.

This clone turned up a few times. The chain combines TRBV4-3 with TRBJ1-4; 7 bases are shared with TRBD1. This CDR3 has 15 amino acids. With V trimmed by 5 bases and J by 2 bases, 5 bases remained unmatched. The germline V gene encodes CDR1 LGHNA and CDR2 YSLEER. The CDR3 reads CASSKQDRTNEKLFF. The CDR3 nucleotides read TGCGCCAGCAGCAAGCAGGACAGGACTAATGAAAAACTGTTTTTT.

The chain joins TRBV12-3 or TRBV12-4 to TRBJ1-2; a possible D gene is TRBD1 (6 bases). CDR3 size: 13 residues. Trimming removed 7 bases at V and 5 bases at J, with 14 bases between. The CDR3 sequence: CASTRGGAYGYTF. Written as DNA, the CDR3 is TGTGCCAGCACCAGGGGAGGGGCGTATGGCTACACCTTC.